These 5 T cell receptor beta chains were sequenced from one sample in a study of blood T cell repertoires in COVID-19. Measured with immunoSEQ multiplex PCR; TCRdb has only the in-frame clones, and not every one. Of some 410,000 clones listed, roughly 88% are singletons. Sequencing used PBMCs or T cells enriched from blood (not recorded which). The source is a woman in her twenties or thirties with acute COVID-19.

This clone appeared a single time. CDR3 loop: CASSRHRTGFTGELFF. The CDR3 bases are TGTGCCAGCAGCAGACATCGGACAGGCTTCACCGGGGAGCTGTTTTTT. V usage is TRBV7-3 and J usage is TRBJ2-2; TRBD1 matches at 7 bases. The germline V gene has CDR1 SGHTA and CDR2 FQGTGA. This CDR3 comprises 16 residues. V shed 5 bases, J shed 4 bases, and the junction held 10 bases outside the gene matches.

This rearrangement joins TRBV4-3 to TRBJ2-7, with D perhaps matching TRBD1 (6 bases). V lost 2 bases and J 0 bases, leaving 20 bases between the germline ends. The germline V gene has CDR1 LGHNA and CDR2 YSLEER. This CDR3 has 18 amino acids. The CDR3 protein is CASSQLADGTQRSYEQYF. The DNA for the CDR3 is TGCGCCAGCAGCCAATTGGCGGATGGGACACAACGCTCCTACGAGCAGTACTTC.

The chain joins TRBV18 to TRBJ1-3; 9 bases fit TRBD1. The V gene's germline CDR1 is KGHSH and CDR2 LQKENI. The CDR3 extends over 16 amino acids. The ends lost 0 bases at V and 2 bases at J; junction bases unmatched: 2. The CDR3 here is CASSPPGTGTGNTIYF. The CDR3 nucleotides read TGTGCCAGCTCACCACCGGGGACAGGGACTGGAAACACCATATATTTT.

This chain links TRBV9 with TRBJ2-7; a possible D gene is TRBD2 (5 bases). Per the germline V gene, CDR1 is SGDLS and CDR2 is YYNGEE. Trimming took off 1 base at V and 6 bases at J, with 17 bases between the two ends. This CDR3 spans 15 amino acids. CDR3 DNA: TGTGCCAGCAGCGTAAGATCGGGGTTGCCGTCCGAGCAGTACTTC. It codes for CASSVRSGLPSEQYF.

The chain recombines TRBV29-1 with TRBJ1-2, with 7 bases identical to TRBD1. The trim removed 7 bases at V and 0 bases at J, leaving 8 bases unmatched. Looked up from germline, CDR1 is SQVTM and CDR2 is ANQGSEA. The length of the CDR3 is 14 residues. In nucleotides, the CDR3 is TGCAGCGCTCGGACAGGATTAACTAACTATGGCTACACCTTC. It encodes CSARTGLTNYGYTF.